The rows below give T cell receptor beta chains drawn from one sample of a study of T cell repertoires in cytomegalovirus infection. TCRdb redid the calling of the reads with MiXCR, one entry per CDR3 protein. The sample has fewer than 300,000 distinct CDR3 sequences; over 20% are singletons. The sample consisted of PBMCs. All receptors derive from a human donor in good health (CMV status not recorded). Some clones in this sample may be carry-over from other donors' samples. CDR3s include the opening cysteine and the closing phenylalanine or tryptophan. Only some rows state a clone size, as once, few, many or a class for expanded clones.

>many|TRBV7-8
CASSPSDSYEQYF
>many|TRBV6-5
CASRGLAGGPNEQFF
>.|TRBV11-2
CASSLRLSTDTQYF
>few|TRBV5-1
CASSQTGQGISDTQYF
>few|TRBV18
CASSTRDIAGNTIYF
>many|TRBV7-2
CASSFLAGGLTGELFF
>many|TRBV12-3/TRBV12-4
CASRTWDQGSDKKLFF
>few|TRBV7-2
CASSYDRGHYEQYF
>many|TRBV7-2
CASSLERLAGNEQFF
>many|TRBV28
CASSLWDRTLAVTGELFF
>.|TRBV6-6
CASSLTSGRAKNIQYF
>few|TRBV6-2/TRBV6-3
CASRRTRTSPGELFF
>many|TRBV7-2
CASSSRGGNYEQYF